The present TCR beta chain was sequenced within a study of CD8 T cells in ankylosing spondylitis. General study points: Clones linked to disease were reported to show significant enrichment in matched ankylosing spondylitis synovial fluid. Blood from ankylosing spondylitis patients appeared to carry a characteristic eight-variant TCR beta motif.

This clonotype has more than one count but fewer than ten. Its antigen remains unknown. This CDR3 has 18 residues. After removal of 4 bases from V and 0 bases from J, the junction contained 13 bases not matched to a gene. Per the germline V gene, CDR1 is SGDLS and CDR2 is YYNGEE. TCR beta libraries were made by quantitative 5'-RACE with molecular barcodes. TCRdb re-analysed the 5' RACE reads in MiXCR, keeping a single row per CDR3 protein. The table records about 210,000 distinct CDR3 sequences, approximately 7.4% of them present only once. The chain links TRBV9 to TRBJ2-3; TRBD2 matches 8 bases. Sequenced: blood, either unsorted or a sorted T cell fraction (not recorded which). The sequence was collected from a male donor with ankylosing spondylitis. The CDR3 is CASSRSLAGLSSTDTQYF. Written as DNA, the CDR3 is TGTGCCAGCAGCCGGTCGTTAGCGGGACTCTCTAGCACAGATACGCAGTATTTT.